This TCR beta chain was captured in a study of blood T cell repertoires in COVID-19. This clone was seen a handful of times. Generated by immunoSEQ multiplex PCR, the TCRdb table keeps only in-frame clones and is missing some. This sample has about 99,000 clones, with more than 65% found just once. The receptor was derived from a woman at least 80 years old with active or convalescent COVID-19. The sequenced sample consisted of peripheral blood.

CDR3 region: CASSELGQGFGNQPQHF. In nucleotides, the CDR3 is TGTGCCAGCAGTGAGCTCGGACAGGGGTTTGGCAATCAGCCCCAGCATTTT. The V and J genes are TRBV6-1 and TRBJ1-5; 9 nucleotides match TRBD1. The CDR3 runs to 17 residues. After removal of 3 bases from V and 2 bases from J, the junction contained 8 bases not matched to a gene. CDR1 and CDR2 from the germline V gene are MNHNS and SASEGT.